This TCR beta chain was identified in a study of graft-versus-host responses after intestinal transplantation. Study-level information: Transplant types were multivisceral, liver-intestinal, or isolated intestinal. Recipients uniformly received anti-thymocyte globulin induction, followed by tacrolimus and steroids for roughly three years.

Measured with immunoSEQ multiplex PCR; TCRdb has only the in-frame clones, and not every one. Among over 80,000 clones listed, 85% to 95% were seen once. The ends were cut back, 4 bases at V and 6 bases at J, with 16 bases in the middle. Germline V gene data show CDR1 as SGHRS and CDR2 as YFSETQ. The CDR3 is 15 residues long. Study results and caveats: Subjects displaying graft-donor T cell macrochimerism possessed elevated graft-versus-host to host-versus-graft clonal ratios inside allografts. Early after transplant, HvG declines were associated with peak levels of circulating GvH clones.

With respect to this clone: The antigen is not known.

This specimen consisted of unstimulated CD8+ T cells sorted from spleen or lymph node cells, obtained before transplant. The receptor's source is a human donor who was the organ donor for an intestinal transplant. V gene TRBV5-1 combines with J gene TRBJ2-2; a weak D match, TRBD2 (6 bases). The CDR3 region is CASSTEIGRPGELFF. Written as DNA, the CDR3 is TGCGCCAGCAGCACCGAGATAGGGAGGCCCGGGGAGCTGTTTTTT.